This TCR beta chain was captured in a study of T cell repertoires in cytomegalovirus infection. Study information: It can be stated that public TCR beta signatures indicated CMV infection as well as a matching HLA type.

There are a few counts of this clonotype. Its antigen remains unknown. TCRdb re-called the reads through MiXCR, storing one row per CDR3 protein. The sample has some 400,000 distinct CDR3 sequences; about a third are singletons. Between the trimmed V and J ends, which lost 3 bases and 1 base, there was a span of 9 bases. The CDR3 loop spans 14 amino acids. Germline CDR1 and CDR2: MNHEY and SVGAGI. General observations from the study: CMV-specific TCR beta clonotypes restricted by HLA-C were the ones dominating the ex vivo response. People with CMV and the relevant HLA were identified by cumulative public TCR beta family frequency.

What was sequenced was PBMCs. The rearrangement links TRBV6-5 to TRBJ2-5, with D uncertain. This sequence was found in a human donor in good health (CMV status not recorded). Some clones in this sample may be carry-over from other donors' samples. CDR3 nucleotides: TGTGCCAGCAGTTATGGCCAGCCCCAAGAGACCCAGTACTTC. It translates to CASSYGQPQETQYF.